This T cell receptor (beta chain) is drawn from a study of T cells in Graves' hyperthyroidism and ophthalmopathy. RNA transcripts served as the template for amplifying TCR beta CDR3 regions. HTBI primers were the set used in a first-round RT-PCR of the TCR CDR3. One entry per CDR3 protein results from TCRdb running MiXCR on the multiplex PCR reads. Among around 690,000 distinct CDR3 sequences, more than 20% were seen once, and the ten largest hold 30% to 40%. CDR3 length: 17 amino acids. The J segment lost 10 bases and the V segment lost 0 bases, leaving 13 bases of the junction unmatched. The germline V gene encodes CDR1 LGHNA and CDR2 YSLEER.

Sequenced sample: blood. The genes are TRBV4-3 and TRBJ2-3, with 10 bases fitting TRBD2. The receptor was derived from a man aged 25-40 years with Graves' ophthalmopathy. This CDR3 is CASSQDRPGGLADSQYF. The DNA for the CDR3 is TGCGCCAGCAGCCAAGATCGCCCCGGAGGACTAGCGGACTCGCAGTATTTT.